The 12 T cell receptor beta chains reported below all come from one sample, sequenced in a study of blood T cell repertoires in COVID-19. Profiling relied on immunoSEQ multiplex PCR, and the TCRdb table lists in-frame clones only, not all of them. The sample contains 90,000 to 120,000 clones, 75% to 95% of which appear only once. Sequenced: peripheral blood. The origin of the receptors is a human donor in a cohort sampled during active COVID-19.

V is TRBV5-4 and J is TRBJ2-2; 12 bases map to TRBD2. The V and J ends lost 3 bases and 3 bases, in that order; junction bases with no gene match: 9. Germline loops: CDR1 SGHNT, CDR2 YYREEE (reference sequence). This CDR3 contains 18 residues. CDR3: CASSSGLAGIRDTGELFF. Here the CDR3 DNA reads TGTGCCAGCAGCTCCGGACTAGCGGGGATTCGCGACACCGGGGAGCTGTTTTTT.

The rearrangement uses TRBV19 and TRBJ1-1; D not resolved. Between the trimmed V and J ends, which lost 2 bases and 7 bases, there was a span of 8 bases. The CDR3 length is 12 residues. Per the germline V gene, CDR1 is LNHDA and CDR2 is SQIVND (reference sequence). CDR3 sequence reads: CASSIRRGEAFF. CDR3 DNA sequence: TGTGCCAGTAGTATACGGCGAGGTGAAGCTTTCTTT.

The chain couples TRBV28 to TRBJ2-7, with 12 bases aligning to TRBD2. Per germline, CDR1 MDHEN and CDR2 SYDVKM. The V gene end was trimmed by 6 bases and the J gene end by 2 bases; junction bases not matched to a gene: 11. The CDR3 consists of 17 residues. The CDR3 sequence is CASRATFGLAGPYEQYF. CDR3 DNA: TGTGCCAGCAGGGCGACCTTCGGACTAGCGGGACCCTACGAGCAGTACTTC. Full variable domain (missing parts from reference TRBV28 and TRBJ2-7): DVKVTQSSRYLVKRTGEKVFLECVQDMDHENMFWYRQDPGLGLRLIYFSYDVKMKEKGDIPEGYSVSREKKERFSLILESASTNQTSMYLCASRATFGLAGPYEQYFGPGTRLTVT.

The chain has TRBV18 and TRBJ2-5, with D possibly TRBD2 on 5 matching bases. This CDR3 region has 17 residues. V lost 3 bases to trimming and J lost 3 bases, with 20 bases between them. CDR1 is KGHSH and CDR2 is LQKENI in the germline V gene. The CDR3 loop is CASSPQRGLVREETQYF. CDR3 DNA: TGTGCCAGCTCACCCCAAAGAGGCCTAGTGAGGGAAGAGACCCAGTACTTC.

The chain joins TRBV5-4 to TRBJ2-1, with 11 positions matching TRBD2. Germline-derived CDR1 and CDR2 are SGHNT and YYREEE (reference sequence). V lost 2 bases, J lost 5 bases, and 18 bases stayed unmatched. CDR3 length equals 20 residues. CDR3 sequence (DNA): TGTGCCAGCAGCTTAGGAAATCTAGCGGGAGGACGGTGGGCTGACAATGAGCAGTTCTTC. Its translation is CASSLGNLAGGRWADNEQFF.

V gene TRBV6-5 combines with J gene TRBJ1-2; 7 bases are shared with TRBD1. Losses at the gene ends were 2 bases for V and 9 bases for J; bases not matched to a gene: 9. The CDR3 loop spans 14 amino acids. Looked up from germline, CDR1 is MNHEY and CDR2 is SVGAGI. The CDR3 loop is CASSYGQGVTRYTF. The CDR3, as DNA: TGTGCCAGCAGTTACGGTCAGGGGGTTACTCGCTACACCTTC.

The chain combines TRBV10-3 with TRBJ2-7; 11 positions agree with TRBD2. In germline, CDR1 is ENHRY, CDR2 SYGVKD. The V gene end was trimmed by 3 bases and the J gene end by 3 bases; junction bases not matched to a gene: 7. The CDR3 is made up of 16 amino acids. CDR3 in DNA: TGTGCCATCAGTGACCTTCTAGCGGGAGGTTACTACGAGCAGTACTTC. Residues: CAISDLLAGGYYEQYF.

This chain links TRBV27 with TRBJ1-1; 9 bases line up with TRBD1. Losses at the gene ends were 4 bases for V and 3 bases for J; bases not matched to a gene: 0. The germline V gene encodes CDR1 MNHEY and CDR2 SMNVEV (reference sequence). The CDR3 length is 13 residues. CDR3 sequence reads: CASSWDRDTEAFF. In DNA form, the CDR3 reads TGTGCCAGCAGTTGGGACAGGGACACTGAAGCTTTCTTT.

The chain has TRBV6-5 and TRBJ1-6; a possible D gene is TRBD1 (6 bases). Trimming removed 6 bases at V and 7 bases at J, with 10 bases between. This CDR3 has 13 amino acids. CDR1 is MNHEY, CDR2 SVGAGI, per germline. CDR3 coding DNA: TGTGCCAGCAGACAACAGGGAAATTCACCCCTCCACTTT. Translating it yields CASRQQGNSPLHF.

This clone occurred once. The chain uses TRBV30 and TRBJ2-2; TRBD2 agrees at 13 bases. The CDR3 totals 15 residues. The germline V gene has CDR1 GTSNPN and CDR2 SVGIG (reference sequence). Trimming took 6 bases from V and 9 from J; bases not matched to a gene: 10. CDR3 in DNA: TGTGCCTGTAGCCATACTAGCGGGGGGGCGAGGGAGCTGTTTTTT. Amino acid sequence: CACSHTSGGARELFF.

The chain employs TRBV28 and TRBJ2-7; D not certain. V was clipped by 3 bases and J by 3 bases, with 3 bases between them. The CDR3 is 11 residues long. From germline, CDR1 is MDHEN and CDR2 SYDVKM. CDR3 sequence (DNA): TGTGCCAGCAGTTTTAACTACGAGCAGTACTTC. Its translation is CASSFNYEQYF. The full variable domain, its missing parts supplied by reference TRBV28 and TRBJ2-7, is DVKVTQSSRYLVKRTGEKVFLECVQDMDHENMFWYRQDPGLGLRLIYFSYDVKMKEKGDIPEGYSVSREKKERFSLILESASTNQTSMYLCASSFNYEQYFGPGTRLTVT.

V and J are TRBV5-1 and TRBJ2-7; tentatively, D is TRBD2 (5 bases). Trimming took 0 bases from V and 0 from J, leaving 10 bases between them. The germline CDR1 and CDR2 sequences are SGHRS and YFSETQ. This CDR3 has 15 residues. The CDR3 sequence: CASSLVTGSSYEQYF. The CDR3 coding sequence is TGCGCCAGCAGCTTGGTGACGGGGAGCTCCTACGAGCAGTACTTC.